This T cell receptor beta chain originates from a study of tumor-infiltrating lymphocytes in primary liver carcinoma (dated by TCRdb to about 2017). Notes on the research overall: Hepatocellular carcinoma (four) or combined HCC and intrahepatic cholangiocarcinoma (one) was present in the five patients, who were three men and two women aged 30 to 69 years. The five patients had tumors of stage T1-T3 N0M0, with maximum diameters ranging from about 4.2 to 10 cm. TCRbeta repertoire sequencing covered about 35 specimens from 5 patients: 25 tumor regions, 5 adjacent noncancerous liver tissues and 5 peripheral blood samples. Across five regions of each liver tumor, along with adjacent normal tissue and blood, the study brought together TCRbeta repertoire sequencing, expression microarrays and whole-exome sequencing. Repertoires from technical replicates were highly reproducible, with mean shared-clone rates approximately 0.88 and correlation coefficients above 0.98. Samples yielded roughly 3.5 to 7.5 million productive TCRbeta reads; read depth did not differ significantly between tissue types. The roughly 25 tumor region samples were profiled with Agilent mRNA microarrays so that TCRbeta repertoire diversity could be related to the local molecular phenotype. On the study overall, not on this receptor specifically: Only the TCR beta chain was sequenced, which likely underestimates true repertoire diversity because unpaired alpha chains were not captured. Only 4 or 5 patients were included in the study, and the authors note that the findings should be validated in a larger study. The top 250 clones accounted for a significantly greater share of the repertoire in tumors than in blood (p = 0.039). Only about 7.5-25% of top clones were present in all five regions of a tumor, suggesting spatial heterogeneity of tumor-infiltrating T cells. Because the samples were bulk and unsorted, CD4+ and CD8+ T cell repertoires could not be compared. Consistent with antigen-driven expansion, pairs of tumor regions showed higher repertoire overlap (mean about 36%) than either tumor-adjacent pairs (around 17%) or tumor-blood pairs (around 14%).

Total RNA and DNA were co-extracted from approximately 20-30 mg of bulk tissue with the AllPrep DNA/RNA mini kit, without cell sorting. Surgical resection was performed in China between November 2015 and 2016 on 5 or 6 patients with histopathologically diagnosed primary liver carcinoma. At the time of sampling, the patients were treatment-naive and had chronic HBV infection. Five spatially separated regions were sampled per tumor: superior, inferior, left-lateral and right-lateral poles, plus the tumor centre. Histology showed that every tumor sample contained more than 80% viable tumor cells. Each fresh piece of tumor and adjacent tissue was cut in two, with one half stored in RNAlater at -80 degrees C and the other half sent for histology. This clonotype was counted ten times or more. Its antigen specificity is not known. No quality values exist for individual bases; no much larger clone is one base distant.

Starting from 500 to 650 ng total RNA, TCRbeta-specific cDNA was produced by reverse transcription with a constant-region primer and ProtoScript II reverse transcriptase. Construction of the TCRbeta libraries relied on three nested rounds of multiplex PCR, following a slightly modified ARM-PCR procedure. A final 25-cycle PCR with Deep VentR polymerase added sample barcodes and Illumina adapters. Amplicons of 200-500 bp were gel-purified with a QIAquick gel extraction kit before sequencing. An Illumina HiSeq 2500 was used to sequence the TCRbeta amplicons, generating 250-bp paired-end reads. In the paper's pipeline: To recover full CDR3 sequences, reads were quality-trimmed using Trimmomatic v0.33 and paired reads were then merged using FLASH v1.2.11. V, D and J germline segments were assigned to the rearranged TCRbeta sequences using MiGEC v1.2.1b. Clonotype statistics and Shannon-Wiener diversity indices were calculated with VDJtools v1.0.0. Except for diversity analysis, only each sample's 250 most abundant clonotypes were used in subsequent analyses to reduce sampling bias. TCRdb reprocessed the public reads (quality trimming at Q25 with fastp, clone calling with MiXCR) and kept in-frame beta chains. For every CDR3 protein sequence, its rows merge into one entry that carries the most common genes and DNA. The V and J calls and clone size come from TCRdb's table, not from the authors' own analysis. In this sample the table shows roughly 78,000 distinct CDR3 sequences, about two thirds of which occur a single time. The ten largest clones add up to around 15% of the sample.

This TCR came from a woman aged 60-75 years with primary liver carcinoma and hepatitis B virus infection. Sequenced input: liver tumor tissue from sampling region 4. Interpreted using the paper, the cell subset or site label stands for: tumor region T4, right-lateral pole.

At the DNA level, the sequence is TGTGCCAGCAGTTTCACCGGTGGGACAGATGGCTACACCTTC. This is translated as CASSFTGGTDGYTF. The sequence joins TRBV12-3 or TRBV12-4 to TRBJ1-2, with 7 bases aligning to TRBD1. V trim: 3 bases; J trim: 6 bases; unmatched bases: 7. From the cysteine through the phenylalanine, the CDR3 covers 14 amino acids. Kept here is only the CDR3 DNA, which spans 42 bases and is read in frame from base 1.